A selection of T cell receptor beta chains follows, all from one sample in a study of neurological immune-mediated disorders. TCRdb re-called the 5' RACE reads with MiXCR, one entry per CDR3 protein. The table shows 55,000 to 85,000 distinct CDR3 sequences, with approximately 3.4% occurring only once. Sequencing was done on a sample of PBMCs. The receptors were sampled from a woman aged 50 to 60 with multiple sclerosis. Both conserved end residues are part of each CDR3. Clone sizes are shown as once, few or many counts, or a class when the clone is expanded.

clone_size	v_call	cdr3_aa
many	TRBV15	CATSRNVVSYEQYF
many	TRBV3-1	CASSQAAGRGGTGELFF
many	TRBV2	CASRAESTNTGELFF
many	TRBV29-1	CSVGHGVGETQYF
many	TRBV20-1	CSAKSVESQPQHF
many	TRBV5-8	CASSLVVGPDPIQYF
many	TRBV28	CASSPSAGLQETQYF
many	TRBV12-3/TRBV12-4	CASSRGTGELFF
many	TRBV7-2	CASSLGLASGDTQYF
many	TRBV29-1	CSQSGGPDTQYF
many	TRBV14	CASSLGPGANYGYTF
many	TRBV19	CASRIDRSPLHF
many	TRBV12-3/TRBV12-4	CASSFGGEGLPQHF
many	TRBV6-6	CASSPQGEEQFF
many	TRBV5-8	CASSLSRPMGTQYF
many	TRBV4-3	CASSQARQSHYGYTF
many	TRBV27	CASSPVDRLGMEDEQFF
many	TRBV27	CASSLSEGTATNEKLFF
many	TRBV5-6	CASSEGPLGPTITDTQYF
many	TRBV12-3/TRBV12-4	CASSRDSLNTEAFF
many	TRBV20-1	CSARDPLAGGEIETQYF
many	TRBV12-3/TRBV12-4	CASSFGEGYGYTF
many	TRBV7-9	CASSWTGIGTEAFF
many	TRBV20-1	CSASEAAGVGELFF
many	TRBV12-3/TRBV12-4	CASSSPFRLDTQYF
many	TRBV12-3/TRBV12-4	CASSLVGISTYNEQFF
many	TRBV6-6	CASSPTGGSFQPQHF
many	TRBV20-1	CSASWQGVKTQYF
many	TRBV20-1	CSARDKAYQETQYF
many	TRBV5-1	CASSPGQGRQPQHF
many	TRBV20-1	CSAPGMGVTTDTQYF
many	TRBV5-1	CASIIDGGRSYNEQFF
many	TRBV20-1	CSARLDRPPSYGYTF
many	TRBV5-6	CASSLYGEAFF
many	TRBV4-1	CASSRGPHSGNTIYF
few	TRBV10-2	CASSEGQGGPFF
many	TRBV6-5	CASRKTGGSNEKLFF
many	TRBV7-2	CASSQIETQYF
many	TRBV15	CATSRDSSAAIDQPQHF
many	TRBV9	CASSGTSANNEQFF
few	TRBV7-2	CASSRSVPRGDTQYF
many	TRBV20-1	CSAGIDLTF
many	TRBV18	CASSPTRSSYEQYF
many	TRBV20-1	CSARDPRVSGYTF
many	TRBV5-1	CASSRTGVSYEQYF
many	TRBV27	CASSFFRGTGDSPLHF
many	TRBV20-1	CSARLSSIRGYGYTF
many	TRBV24-1	CATSTGTGYQPQHF
many	TRBV20-1	CSAYGQALTETDTQYF
many	TRBV12-3/TRBV12-4	CASSLNAGEIEKLFF